The present TCR beta chain was sequenced within a study of early T cells in non-severe SARS-CoV-2 infection. Across the study: The authors sequenced bulk RNA from unsorted whole blood, leaving chains unpaired. Study-level points and caveats: VDJdb-based matching was biased toward anti-spike CD8 responses and missed private and CD4 specificities.

At least ten counts were recorded for this clonotype. No antigen is known for it. Researchers tagged individual cDNA molecules with unique molecular identifiers. Via MiXCR, TCRdb re-called the 5' RACE reads, giving one row per CDR3 protein. The sample lists tens of thousands of distinct CDR3 sequences; roughly 12% were seen once. Germline-derived CDR1 and CDR2 are MNHNY and SVGAGI (reference sequence). V lost 8 bases to trimming and J lost 4 bases; unmatched junction nucleotides: 5. This CDR3 contains 12 residues. The sequenced sample consisted of whole blood. This TCR was recovered from an adult who was a healthcare worker with PCR-confirmed SARS-CoV-2 infection or an uninfected control (not recorded which). V usage is TRBV6-6 and J usage is TRBJ2-7, with 7 bases fitting TRBD1. The CDR3 bases are TGTGCCAGCGGGGGACAGTCTTACGAGCAGTACTTC. This sequence encodes CASGGQSYEQYF.